This T cell receptor (beta chain) was captured in a study of blood T cell repertoires in COVID-19 (dated by TCRdb to the early 2020s). Study-level background: The collaborator samples originated in the United States, Italy and Spain and spanned the acute and convalescent phases of COVID-19. The material from the prospective study consisted of cDNA or gDNA derived from T cells, B-cell-depleted T cells, or PBMCs. The dataset comprised deeply sampled blood TCRbeta repertoires from subjects exposed to, actively infected with, or recovered from COVID-19. The repertoires were released in a freely available public database meant as a resource for research on the immune response to SARS-CoV-2. Samples came from the ongoing ImmuneRACE study (first 160 participants) plus 1,254 subjects from 6 global collaborators. Nearly every sample came with metadata listing a de-identified subject ID, COVID-19 status, age in years and sex. Where HLA class I and class II types were available, the types were taken from metadata supplied by the sample provider, not from assay-based typing.

TCRbeta CDR3 regions were amplified from genomic DNA using the immunoSEQ Assay, a bias-controlled multiplex PCR. Turning to the authors' computational methods: Nucleated cell counts per sample were estimated from amplification of reference gene primers within the assay. To quantify the absolute abundance of each unique TCRbeta CDR3 rearrangement, sequence reads were collapsed and filtered. For each sample, productive Simpson clonality was calculated as the square root of Simpson's diversity index over productive rearrangements. Here the immuneACCESS table is served through TCRdb, limited to in-frame sequences with V and J called. Missing clones are a known gap in these copies; in checked studies unresolved V genes cover under half, and the rest lacks a known reason. D and trimming come from the DNA, and the V and J calls and clone size come from that table. The table for this sample lists 70,000 to 85,000 clones; about 86% of them were counted only once. Approximately 22% of the sample is held by the ten biggest clonotypes.

The investigation overall reported the following: Clinical and demographic metadata were provided uncurated, with the amount varying by source and participant.

The CDR3 measures 17 amino acids from cysteine to phenylalanine. CDR3 DNA is the only sequence kept; it has 51 bases, read in frame from the first base. Cut back by 1 base and 1 base, the V and J ends lie 16 bases apart. Based on the germline V gene (reference sequence), the CDR1 and CDR2 sequences are LGHDT and YNNKEL. As to this clone: Its antigen specificity is not known. Nothing much larger sits one base from this clone, and base qualities are not available.

Collaborating institutions collected whole blood in K2EDTA tubes following their own protocols. For TCRbeta analysis, collaborators shipped samples in one of three forms: frozen whole blood, isolated PBMCs, or DNA extracted from either of those sample types. The source material was peripheral blood. The sequence joins TRBV3-1 (or the pseudogene TRBV3-2) to TRBJ1-2; no D segment can be confidently identified. The source is a woman older than 75 in a cohort sampled during active or convalescent COVID-19. The CDR3 has the sequence CASSQVRPANLNYGYTF. The bases read TGTGCCAGCAGCCAAGTGAGGCCAGCCAACCTTAACTATGGCTACACCTTC.